The source of this T cell receptor (beta chain) is a study of blood T cell repertoires in COVID-19. For the study at large: Spain, Italy and the United States supplied samples that represented acute and convalescent COVID-19. Sample material is recorded as cDNA or gDNA derived from T cells, B-cell-depleted T cells, or PBMCs.

V was clipped by 3 bases and J by 5 bases; unmatched bases: 6. Germline V gives CDR1 MNHEY, CDR2 SVGAGI. The length of the CDR3 is 14 residues. In the original analysis: Amplification of reference gene primers was used by the study to estimate nucleated cell counts. Produced via immunoSEQ multiplex PCR; TCRdb's table is partial and in-frame only. V and J calls and clone size come straight from that table; D and trimming were deduced from the DNA. The data hold some 300,000 clones, with about 91% observed a single time. This rearrangement joins TRBV6-5 to TRBJ1-1, with TRBD1 matching over 7 bases. This clonotype was obtained from a woman younger than 45 who had recovered from COVID-19. Sample: peripheral blood. The CDR3 DNA reads TGTGCCAGCAGTTATGACAGGGCAGGTACTGAAGCTTTCTTT. Its translation is CASSYDRAGTEAFF.